This T cell receptor (beta chain) was found in a study of blood T cell repertoires in COVID-19 (dated by TCRdb to about 2020). Looking at the study overall: Samples covering the acute and convalescent phases of COVID-19 were provided by collaborators in the United States, Italy and Spain. The material from the prospective study consisted of cDNA or gDNA derived from T cells, B-cell-depleted T cells, or PBMCs. A freely available public database, intended as a resource for researchers studying the immune response to SARS-CoV-2, is where the repertoires were released. Where available, HLA class I and class II types were taken from metadata supplied by the sample provider and were not determined by assay-based typing. The samples were drawn from the first 160 participants of the ongoing ImmuneRACE study and from 1,254 subjects provided by 6 global collaborators. Sample metadata almost always included a de-identified subject ID, COVID-19 status, age in years and sex. Subjects who had been exposed to COVID-19, were actively infected with it, or had recovered from it provided the deeply sampled blood TCRbeta repertoires that made up the dataset.

Enrolling through a virtual design, the prospective study's participants ranged in age from about 18 to 89 years and lived across more than 20 United States geographic areas. In the prospective study, participants were assigned to cohorts based on the clinical history participants reported in a screening survey and a study questionnaire. Recovered participants in ImmuneRACE Cohort 3 were defined as having two consecutive negative NP/OP PCR tests, clearance from a healthcare professional, or resolution of symptoms. Mobile phlebotomists in the prospective study collected whole blood, serum and a nasopharyngeal or oropharyngeal swab from every participant. Participants in the prospective study had the option to provide additional blood draws and questionnaires over an approximately 2-month period. Before DNA extraction, blood samples from the prospective study were shipped at room temperature or frozen.

The V end loses 6 bases and the J end loses 0 bases, and a stretch of 15 bases separates them. CDR1 MDHEN and CDR2 SYDVKM were looked up in the germline V gene. The CDR3 measures 15 amino acids from cysteine to phenylalanine. The DNA shown is the 45-base CDR3, in frame from base 1. TCRbeta CDR3 regions were amplified from genomic DNA using the immunoSEQ Assay, a bias-controlled multiplex PCR. For the original study's pipeline: The number of nucleated cells in each sample was estimated from the amplification of reference gene primers within the assay. Sequence reads were collapsed and filtered to measure the absolute abundance of every unique TCRbeta CDR3 rearrangement. Productive Simpson clonality was computed per sample as the square root of Simpson's diversity index over productive rearrangements. In TCRdb, the immuneACCESS table is reduced to in-frame sequences with V and J assigned. These tables do not hold every clone; where another copy was compared, an unresolved V gene accounts for under half, and the others remain unexplained. The DNA gave D and trimming, while V, J and clone size come from that table. This sample gives 200,000 to 250,000 clones in total; approximately 84% of them show up just once. The leading ten clones occupy roughly 15% of the sample.

There are a few counts of this clone. Its antigen is currently not known. Base-call qualities are not available, and no considerably larger clone is one nucleotide away. Points the paper makes about the study in general: The amount of clinical and demographic metadata varied by source and participant and was provided uncurated.

Source material: PBMCs or T cells enriched from blood (not recorded which). The chain uses TRBV28 and TRBJ2-7; TRBD2 is possibly the D segment (5 matching bases). The receptor was isolated from a man aged 40-50 years who had recovered from COVID-19. The CDR3 loop reads CASRRDQVASYEQYF. At the DNA level, the sequence is TGTGCCAGCAGGAGGGATCAGGTGGCCTCCTACGAGCAGTACTTC.